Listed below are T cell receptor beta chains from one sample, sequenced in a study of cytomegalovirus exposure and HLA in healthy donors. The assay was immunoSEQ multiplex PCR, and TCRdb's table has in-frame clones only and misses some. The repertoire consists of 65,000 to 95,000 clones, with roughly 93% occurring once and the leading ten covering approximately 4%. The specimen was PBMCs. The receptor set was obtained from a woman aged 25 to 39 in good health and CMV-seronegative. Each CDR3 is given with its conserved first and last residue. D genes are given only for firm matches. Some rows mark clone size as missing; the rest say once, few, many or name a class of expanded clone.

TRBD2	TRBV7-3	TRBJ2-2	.	TGTGCCAGCAGCTTATTAGGACTAGCGGGGGTCATGAACACCGGGGAGCTGTTTTTT	CASSLLGLAGVMNTGELFF
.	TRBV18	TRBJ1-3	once	TGTGCCAGCTCACAGCAAGCTGGAAACACCATATATTTT	CASSQQAGNTIYF
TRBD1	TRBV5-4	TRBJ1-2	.	TGTGCCAGCAGCTTGGAAGGGACAGGGGCATATGGCTACACCTTC	CASSLEGTGAYGYTF
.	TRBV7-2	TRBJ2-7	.	TGTGCCAGCAGCTTAGACAGACAAAGCTCCTACGAGCAGTACTTC	CASSLDRQSSYEQYF
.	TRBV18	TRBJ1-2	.	TGTGCCAGCTCACCATCAGGGGCGGACTATGGCTACACCTTC	CASSPSGADYGYTF
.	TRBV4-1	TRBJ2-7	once	TGCGCCAGCAGCCAACCGGGGAAACCACCCTACGAGCAGTACTTC	CASSQPGKPPYEQYF
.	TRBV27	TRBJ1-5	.	TGTGCCAGCAGACAGACAGGCTACGGTCCCCAGCATTTT	CASRQTGYGPQHF
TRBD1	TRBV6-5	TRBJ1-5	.	TGTGCCAGCAGCAGGGACAGGGTCGGTCAGCCCCAGCATTTT	CASSRDRVGQPQHF
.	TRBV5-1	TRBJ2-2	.	TGCGCCAGCAGCTCGGAGGGGGGGTCCACCGGGGAGCTGTTTTTT	CASSSEGGSTGELFF
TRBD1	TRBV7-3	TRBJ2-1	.	TGTGCCAGCAGCTTGGGACAGGGGAAGGGGGCAGACCACAATGAGCAGTTCTTC	CASSLGQGKGADHNEQFF
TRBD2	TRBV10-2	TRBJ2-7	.	TGCGCCAGCAGTGAGTTTCCTAGCGGCAACTACGAGCAGTACTTC	CASSEFPSGNYEQYF
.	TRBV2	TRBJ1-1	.	TGTGCCAGCAGTGAAAGGGGGGGGAACACTGAAGCTTTCTTT	CASSERGGNTEAFF
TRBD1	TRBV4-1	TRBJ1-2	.	TGCGCCAGCAGCCAACCGGGACAGGGTAACTATGGCTACACCTTC	CASSQPGQGNYGYTF
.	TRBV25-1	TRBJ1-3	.	TGTGCCAGCAGAGCGAGGGACTCTGGAAACACCATATATTTT	CASRARDSGNTIYF
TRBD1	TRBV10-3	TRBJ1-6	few	TGTGCCATCAGGCCCGATGCAGGGGGTATTTCACCCCTCCACTTT	CAIRPDAGGISPLHF
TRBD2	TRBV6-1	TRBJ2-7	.	TGTGCCAGCAGTGCAACCTGGACTAGCGGGTCTTACGAGCAGTACTTC	CASSATWTSGSYEQYF
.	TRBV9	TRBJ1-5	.	TGTGCCAGCAGCGTAGATATGACAGATCAGCCCCAGCATTTT	CASSVDMTDQPQHF
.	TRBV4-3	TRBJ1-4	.	TGCGCCAGCAGCCAAGGGACTACGGGAAAACTGTTTTTT	CASSQGTTGKLFF
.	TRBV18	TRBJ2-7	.	TGTGCCAGCTCACCAGCGGGGAGCTCCTACGAGCAGTACTTC	CASSPAGSSYEQYF
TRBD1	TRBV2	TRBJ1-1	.	TGTGCCAGCAGTGTGCGGACAGGGAACACTGAAGCTTTCTTT	CASSVRTGNTEAFF
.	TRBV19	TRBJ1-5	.	TGTGCCAGTAGTGACAGTACAGATCAGCCCCAGCATTTT	CASSDSTDQPQHF
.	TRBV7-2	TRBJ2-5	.	TGTGCCAGCAGCGCTTACACAGGGCGAGAAGAGACCCAGTACTTC	CASSAYTGREETQYF
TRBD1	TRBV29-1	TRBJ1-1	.	TGCAGCGTCCGACAGGGAATCACTGAAGCTTTCTTT	CSVRQGITEAFF
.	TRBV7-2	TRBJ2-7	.	TGTGCCAGCAGCGCGCCTGGGACACTGAGGACAAACGAGCAGTACTTC	CASSAPGTLRTNEQYF
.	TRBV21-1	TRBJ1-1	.	TGTGCCAGCCGACTAGCGGGGGGGGCCCAAAACACTGAAGCTTTCTTT	CASRLAGGAQNTEAFF
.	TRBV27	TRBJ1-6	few	TGTGCCAGCAGTTCTCTAGGAGGGGCACTGGGTTCACCCCTCCACTTT	CASSSLGGALGSPLHF
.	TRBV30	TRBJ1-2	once	TGTGCCTGGAGTGTACGAAGGACAGTATATGGCTACACCTTC	CAWSVRRTVYGYTF
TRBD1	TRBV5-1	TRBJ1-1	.	TGCGCCAGCAGCTTAGGGACAGGGGGCGCTGGGACTGAAGCTTTCTTT	CASSLGTGGAGTEAFF
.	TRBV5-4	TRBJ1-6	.	TGTGCCAGCAGCTTGGATGCAGAAAAGAATTCACCCCTCCACTTT	CASSLDAEKNSPLHF
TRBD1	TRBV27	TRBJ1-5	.	TGTGCCAGCAAAGTCGCCGGACAGGGGACCCAGCCCCAGCATTTT	CASKVAGQGTQPQHF
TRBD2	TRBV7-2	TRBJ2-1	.	TGTGCCAGCAGTTCGACTAGCGGGGGGGCCAATGAGCAGTTCTTC	CASSSTSGGANEQFF
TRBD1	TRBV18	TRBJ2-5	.	TGTGCCAGCTCACCGCCGGACAGGGTGTTCAAAACCCAGTACTTC	CASSPPDRVFKTQYF
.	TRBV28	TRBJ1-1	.	TGTGCCAGCAGTCTCCGGGTGAACACTGAAGCTTTCTTT	CASSLRVNTEAFF
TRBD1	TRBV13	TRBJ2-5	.	TGTGCCAGCAGCCCAGGGACAGGACAAGAGACCCAGTACTTC	CASSPGTGQETQYF
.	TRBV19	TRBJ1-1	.	TGTGCCAGTAGTATAACCGGGTCGGTGAACACTGAAGCTTTCTTT	CASSITGSVNTEAFF